The rows below give T cell receptor beta chains drawn from one sample of a study of vaccination effects on CD4 cells after COVID-19. The assay was immunoSEQ multiplex PCR, and TCRdb's table has in-frame clones only and misses some. This repertoire shows 45,000 or so clones, 76% found once; its top ten account for approximately 12%. For these receptors, no antigen is known. Sequenced here: CD4+ T cells from PBMCs cultured without peptide, sampled before COVID-19 vaccination. These receptors originate from a human donor who had a prior SARS-CoV-2 infection. Each CDR3 is given with its conserved first and last residue. D genes are given only for firm matches. Only some rows state a clone size, as once, few, many or a class for expanded clones.

J gene	CDR3 length	V gene	D gene	clone size	CDR3 protein	CDR3 DNA
TRBJ2-1	15	TRBV18	TRBD2	.	CASSLLAGAYNEQFF	TGTGCCAGCTCACTACTAGCGGGAGCCTACAATGAGCAGTTCTTC
TRBJ2-7	12	TRBV7-2	.	.	CASSAQGYEQYF	TGTGCCAGCAGCGCACAAGGTTACGAGCAGTACTTC
TRBJ2-3	16	TRBV7-9	.	.	CASSSRGLSQTDTQYF	TGTGCCAGCAGCTCCCGGGGTCTGTCCCAGACAGATACGCAGTATTTT
TRBJ2-3	15	TRBV10-3	TRBD2	few	CAISEPGLAGDTQYF	TGTGCCATCAGTGAGCCCGGACTAGCGGGAGATACGCAGTATTTT
TRBJ1-4	21	TRBV21-1	.	.	CASSKVTGWDRGKRTNEKLFF	TGTGCCAGCAGCAAAGTAACCGGATGGGATCGGGGGAAACGTACTAATGAAAAACTGTTTTTT
TRBJ1-6	13	TRBV9	.	.	CASSVLANSPLHF	TGTGCCAGCAGCGTATTGGCTAATTCACCCCTCCACTTT
TRBJ2-7	13	TRBV12-3/TRBV12-4	.	.	CASSLAGSSLQYF	TGTGCCAGCAGCCTCGCCGGGAGCAGTCTACAGTACTTC
TRBJ2-1	16	TRBV19	.	.	CASSIEGALGFGEQFF	TGTGCCAGTAGTATAGAGGGCGCCCTTGGTTTTGGAGAGCAGTTCTTC
TRBJ2-1	16	TRBV5-1	TRBD2	.	CASTPIGLAGTNEQFF	TGCGCCAGCACACCGATAGGACTAGCGGGGACCAATGAGCAGTTCTTC
TRBJ2-5	18	TRBV3-1/TRBV3-2	TRBD2	.	CASSRFPWRGGLVETQYF	TGTGCCAGCAGCCGCTTCCCTTGGCGGGGGGGCCTCGTGGAGACCCAGTACTTC
TRBJ2-3	17	TRBV12-5	.	.	CASGLDLWRGRTDTQYF	TGTGCTAGTGGTTTGGACCTTTGGAGGGGACGCACAGATACGCAGTATTTT
TRBJ2-7	15	TRBV6-6	.	once	CASSYEGQGTYEQYF	TGTGCCAGCAGTTATGAAGGGCAAGGGACCTACGAGCAGTACTTC
TRBJ2-5	15	TRBV4-3	TRBD2	.	CASSQKAGVGETQYF	TGCGCCAGCAGCCAAAAAGCGGGAGTAGGGGAGACCCAGTACTTC
TRBJ2-1	15	TRBV3-1/TRBV3-2	TRBD1	.	CASSRDRGSYNEQFF	TGTGCCAGCAGCCGAGACAGGGGCTCCTACAATGAGCAGTTCTTC
TRBJ1-2	14	TRBV30	.	once	CAWSKVPANYGYTF	TGTGCCTGGAGTAAGGTTCCAGCTAACTATGGCTACACCTTC
TRBJ1-1	16	TRBV16	.	.	CASSQFSLGFPTEAFF	TGTGCCAGCAGCCAATTTTCCCTCGGCTTCCCCACTGAAGCTTTCTTT
TRBJ2-2	14	TRBV7-2	TRBD2	.	CASSVSGTTGELFF	TGTGCCAGCAGCGTTAGCGGGACCACCGGGGAGCTGTTTTTT
TRBJ1-2	12	TRBV19	TRBD1	once	CASTSDRRGYTF	TGTGCCAGTACCTCGGACAGGCGGGGCTACACCTTC
TRBJ2-1	18	TRBV24-1	TRBD2	.	CATSDSQGLAGGEDEQFF	TGTGCCACCAGTGATTCCCAGGGACTAGCGGGAGGGGAGGATGAGCAGTTCTTC
TRBJ2-1	15	TRBV7-9	TRBD2	.	CASSLALAGYNEQFF	TGTGCCAGCAGCTTAGCTCTAGCGGGCTACAATGAGCAGTTCTTC
TRBJ2-1	13	TRBV6-4	.	.	CASVRISYNEQFF	TGTGCCAGCGTACGGATCTCCTACAATGAGCAGTTCTTC
TRBJ2-1	13	TRBV4-2	.	.	CASSQDRASDRFF	TGTGCCAGCAGCCAAGATAGGGCTTCCGATCGGTTCTTC
TRBJ1-5	16	TRBV6-5	TRBD1	.	CASSYEDRVRYQPQHF	TGTGCCAGCAGTTACGAGGACAGGGTGCGATATCAGCCCCAGCATTTT
TRBJ2-3	15	TRBV5-8	.	.	CASSLGLDGTDTQYF	TGTGCCAGCAGCTTGGGTCTCGATGGCACAGATACGCAGTATTTT
TRBJ2-1	16	TRBV11-3	.	.	CASSWEGTGSDNEQFF	TGTGCCAGCAGCTGGGAGGGCACAGGGTCCGACAATGAGCAGTTCTTC
TRBJ1-5	13	TRBV21-1	.	.	CASSRGTDQPQHF	TGTGCCAGCAGCAGAGGGACAGACCAGCCCCAGCATTTT
TRBJ2-1	16	TRBV5-4	.	few	CASSWSWASSYNEQFF	TGTGCCAGCAGCTGGTCTTGGGCGAGCTCCTACAATGAGCAGTTCTTC
TRBJ1-2	13	TRBV6-5	TRBD1	few	CASSYPTGNGYTF	TGTGCCAGCAGTTACCCGACAGGGAATGGCTACACCTTC
TRBJ1-2	10	TRBV20-1	.	.	CSAAGYGYTF	TGCAGCGCGGCGGGCTATGGCTACACCTTC
TRBJ1-4	15	TRBV6-5	TRBD1	once	CASSPWDRTNEKLFF	TGTGCCAGCAGTCCCTGGGACAGGACTAATGAAAAACTGTTTTTT
TRBJ2-3	13	TRBV7-3	.	.	CASSQGTTDTQYF	TGTGCCAGCAGCCAGGGCACCACAGATACGCAGTATTTT
TRBJ2-3	15	TRBV9	.	once	CASSGGLLSTDTQYF	TGTGCCAGCAGCGGAGGACTACTTAGCACAGATACGCAGTATTTT
TRBJ1-1	16	TRBV7-3	.	.	CASSLSSGADSTEAFF	TGTGCCAGCAGCTTATCCTCGGGGGCAGATAGCACTGAAGCTTTCTTT
TRBJ2-5	13	TRBV12-3/TRBV12-4	.	once	CASRITSTETQYF	TGTGCCAGCAGGATCACTAGTACTGAGACCCAGTACTTC
TRBJ1-4	17	TRBV2	.	.	CASTEDRGFTVNEKLFF	TGTGCCAGCACCGAGGATCGGGGTTTTACCGTTAATGAAAAACTGTTTTTT
TRBJ2-5	17	TRBV19	TRBD1	.	CASGNNGLTGREETQYF	TGTGCCAGTGGAAACAATGGGCTGACAGGGCGCGAGGAGACCCAGTACTTC
TRBJ2-7	16	TRBV6-2/TRBV6-3	.	.	CASSYSGWGLGYEQYF	TGTGCCAGCAGTTACTCCGGTTGGGGGTTGGGCTACGAGCAGTACTTC
TRBJ1-1	14	TRBV2	.	.	CAIESHRGSPEAFF	TGTGCCATCGAATCCCACAGAGGATCGCCTGAAGCTTTCTTT
TRBJ2-2	15	TRBV5-1	TRBD1	.	CASSPDRVVTGELFF	TGCGCCAGCAGCCCTGACAGGGTGGTCACCGGGGAGCTGTTTTTT
TRBJ1-1	16	TRBV14	TRBD1	few	CASSQDRGQVYTEAFF	TGTGCCAGCAGCCAAGACCGAGGACAGGTTTACACTGAAGCTTTCTTT